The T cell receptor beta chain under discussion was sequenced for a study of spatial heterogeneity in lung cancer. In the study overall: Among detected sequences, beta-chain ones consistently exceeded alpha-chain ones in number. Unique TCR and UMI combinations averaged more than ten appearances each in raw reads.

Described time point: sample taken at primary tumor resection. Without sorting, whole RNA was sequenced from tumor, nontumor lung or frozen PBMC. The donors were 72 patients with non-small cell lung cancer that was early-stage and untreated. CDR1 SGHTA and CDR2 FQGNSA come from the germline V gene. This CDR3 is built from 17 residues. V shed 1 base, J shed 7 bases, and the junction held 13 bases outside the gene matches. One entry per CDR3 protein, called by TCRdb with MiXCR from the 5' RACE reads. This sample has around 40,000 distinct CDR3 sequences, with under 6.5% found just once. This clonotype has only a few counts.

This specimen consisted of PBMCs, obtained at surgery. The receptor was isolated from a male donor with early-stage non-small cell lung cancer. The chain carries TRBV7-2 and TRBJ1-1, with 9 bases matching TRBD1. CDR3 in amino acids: CASSLVGQGRSRIEAFF. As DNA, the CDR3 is TGTGCCAGCAGCTTAGTGGGACAGGGTAGGAGTAGGATTGAAGCTTTCTTT.